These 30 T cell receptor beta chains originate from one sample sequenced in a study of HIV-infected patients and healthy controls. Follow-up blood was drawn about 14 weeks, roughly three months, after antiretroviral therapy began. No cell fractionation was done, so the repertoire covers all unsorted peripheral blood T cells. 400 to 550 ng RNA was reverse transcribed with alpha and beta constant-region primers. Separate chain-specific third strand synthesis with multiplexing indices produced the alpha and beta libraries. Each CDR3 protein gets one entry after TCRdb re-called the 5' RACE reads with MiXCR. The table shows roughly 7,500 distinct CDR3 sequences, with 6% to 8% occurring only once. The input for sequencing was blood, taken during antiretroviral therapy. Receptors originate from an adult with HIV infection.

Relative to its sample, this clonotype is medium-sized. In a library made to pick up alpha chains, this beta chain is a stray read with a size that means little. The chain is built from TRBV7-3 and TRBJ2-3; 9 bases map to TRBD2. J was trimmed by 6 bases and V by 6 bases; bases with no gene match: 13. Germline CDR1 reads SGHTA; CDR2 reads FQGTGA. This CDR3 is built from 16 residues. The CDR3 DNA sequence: TGTGCCAGCAGTCCGAGACTAGCGGCGTTGACGGATACGCAGTATTTT. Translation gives CASSPRLAALTDTQYF.

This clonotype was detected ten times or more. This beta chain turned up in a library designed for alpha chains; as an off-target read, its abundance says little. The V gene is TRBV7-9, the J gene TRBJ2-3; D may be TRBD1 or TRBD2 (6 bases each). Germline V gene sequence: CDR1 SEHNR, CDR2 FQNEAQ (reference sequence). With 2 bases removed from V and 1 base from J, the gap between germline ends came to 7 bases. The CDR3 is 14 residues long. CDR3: CASSLRGGTDTQYF. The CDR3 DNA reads TGTGCCAGCAGCTTAAGGGGGGGCACAGATACGCAGTATTTT.

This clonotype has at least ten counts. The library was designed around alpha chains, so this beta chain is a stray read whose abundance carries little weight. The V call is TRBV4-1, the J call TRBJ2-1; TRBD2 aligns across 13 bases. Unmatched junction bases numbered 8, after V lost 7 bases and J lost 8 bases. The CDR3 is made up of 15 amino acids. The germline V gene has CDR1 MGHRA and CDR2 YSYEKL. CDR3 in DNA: TGCGCCAGCACCTTCCGGACTAGCGGGAGTGATGAGCAGTTCTTC. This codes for CASTFRTSGSDEQFF.

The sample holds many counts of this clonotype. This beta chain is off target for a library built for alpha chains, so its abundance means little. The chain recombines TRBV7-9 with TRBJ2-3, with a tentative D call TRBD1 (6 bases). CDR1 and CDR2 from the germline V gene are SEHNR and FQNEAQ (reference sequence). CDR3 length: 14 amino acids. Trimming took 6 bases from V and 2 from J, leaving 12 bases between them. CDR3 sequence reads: CASRDRYPTDTQYF. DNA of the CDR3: TGTGCCAGCAGAGACAGGTATCCCACAGATACGCAGTATTTT.

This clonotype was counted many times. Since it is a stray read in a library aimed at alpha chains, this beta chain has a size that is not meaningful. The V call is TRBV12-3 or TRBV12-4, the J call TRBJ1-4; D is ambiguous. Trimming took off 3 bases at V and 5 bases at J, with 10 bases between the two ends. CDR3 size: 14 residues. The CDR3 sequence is CASSLGRTNEKLFF. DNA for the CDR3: TGTGCCAGCAGTTTGGGCAGGACCAATGAAAAACTGTTTTTT.

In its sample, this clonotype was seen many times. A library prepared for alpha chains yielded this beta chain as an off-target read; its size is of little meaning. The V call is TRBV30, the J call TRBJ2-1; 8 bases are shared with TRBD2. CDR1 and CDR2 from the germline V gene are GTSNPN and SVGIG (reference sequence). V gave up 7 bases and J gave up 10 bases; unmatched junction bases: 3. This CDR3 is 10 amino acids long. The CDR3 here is CALSGGEQFF. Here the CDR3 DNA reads TGTGCCTTATCGGGAGGGGAGCAGTTCTTC.

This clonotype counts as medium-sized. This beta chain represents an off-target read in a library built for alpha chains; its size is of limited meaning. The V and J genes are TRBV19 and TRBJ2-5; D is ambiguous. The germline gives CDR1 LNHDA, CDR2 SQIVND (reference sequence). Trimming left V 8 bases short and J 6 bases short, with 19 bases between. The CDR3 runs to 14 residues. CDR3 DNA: TGTGCCAGTTCCCAGGATCCGAGTACGAAGACCCAGTACTTC. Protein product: CASSQDPSTKTQYF.

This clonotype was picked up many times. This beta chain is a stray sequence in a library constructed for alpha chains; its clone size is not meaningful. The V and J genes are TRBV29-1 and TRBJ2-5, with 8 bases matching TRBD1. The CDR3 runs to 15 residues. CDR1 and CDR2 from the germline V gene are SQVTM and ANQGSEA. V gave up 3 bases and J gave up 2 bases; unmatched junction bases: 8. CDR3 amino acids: CSVDLGQAFQETQYF. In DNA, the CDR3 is TGCAGCGTTGATTTGGGACAGGCTTTTCAAGAGACCCAGTACTTC.

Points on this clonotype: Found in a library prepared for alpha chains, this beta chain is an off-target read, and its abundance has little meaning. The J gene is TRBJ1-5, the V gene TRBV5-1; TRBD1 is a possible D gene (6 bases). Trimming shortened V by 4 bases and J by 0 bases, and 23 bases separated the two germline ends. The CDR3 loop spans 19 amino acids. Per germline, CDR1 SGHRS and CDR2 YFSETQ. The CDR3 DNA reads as TGCGCCAGCAGCCCTACTGTCTTGGGGGCTGAGTATAGCAATCAGCCCCAGCATTTT. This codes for CASSPTVLGAEYSNQPQHF.

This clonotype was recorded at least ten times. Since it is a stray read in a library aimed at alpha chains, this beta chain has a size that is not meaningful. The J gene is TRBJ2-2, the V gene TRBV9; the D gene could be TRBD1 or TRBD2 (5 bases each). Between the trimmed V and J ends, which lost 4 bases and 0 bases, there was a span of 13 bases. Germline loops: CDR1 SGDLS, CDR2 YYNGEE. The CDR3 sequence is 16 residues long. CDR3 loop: CASSPYGTSNTGELFF. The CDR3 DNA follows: TGTGCCAGCAGCCCTTACGGGACGTCGAACACCGGGGAGCTGTTTTTT.

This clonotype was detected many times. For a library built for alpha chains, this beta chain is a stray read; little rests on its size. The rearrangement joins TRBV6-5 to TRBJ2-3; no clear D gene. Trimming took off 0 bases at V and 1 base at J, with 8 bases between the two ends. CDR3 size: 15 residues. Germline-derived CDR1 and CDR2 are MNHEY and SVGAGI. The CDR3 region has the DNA TGTGCCAGCAGTTACTCGAGTCGGGGCACAGATACGCAGTATTTT. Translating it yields CASSYSSRGTDTQYF.

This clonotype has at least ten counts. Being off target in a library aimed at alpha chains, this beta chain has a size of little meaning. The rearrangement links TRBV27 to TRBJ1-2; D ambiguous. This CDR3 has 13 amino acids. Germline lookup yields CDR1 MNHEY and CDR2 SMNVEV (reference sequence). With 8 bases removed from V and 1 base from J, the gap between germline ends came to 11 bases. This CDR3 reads CASHPRDNYGYTF. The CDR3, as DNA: TGTGCCAGCCACCCTAGGGATAACTATGGCTACACCTTC.

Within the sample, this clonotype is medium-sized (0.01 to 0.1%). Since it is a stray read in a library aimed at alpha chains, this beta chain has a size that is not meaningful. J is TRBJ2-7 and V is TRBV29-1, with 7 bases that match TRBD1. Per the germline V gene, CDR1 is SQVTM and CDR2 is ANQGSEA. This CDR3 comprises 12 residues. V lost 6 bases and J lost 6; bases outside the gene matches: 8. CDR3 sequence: CSVRQGNREQYF. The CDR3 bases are TGCAGCGTCCGACAGGGTAACCGCGAGCAGTACTTC.

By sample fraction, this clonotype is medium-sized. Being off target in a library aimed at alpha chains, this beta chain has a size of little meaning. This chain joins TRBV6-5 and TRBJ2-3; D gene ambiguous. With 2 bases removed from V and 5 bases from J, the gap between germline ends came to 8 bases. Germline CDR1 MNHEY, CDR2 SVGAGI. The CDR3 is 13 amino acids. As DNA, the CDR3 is TGTGCCAGCAGTTACGGGTTTCTAGATACGCAGTATTTT. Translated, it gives CASSYGFLDTQYF.

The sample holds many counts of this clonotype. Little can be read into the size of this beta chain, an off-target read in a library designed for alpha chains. For the CDR3, the DNA is TGTGCCAGCAGTGAAGCGCTTGTGGGGAACACTGAAGCTTTCTTT. Translating gives CASSEALVGNTEAFF. The chain uses TRBV2 and TRBJ1-1, with D hard to call. The CDR3 runs 15 residues. Per the germline V gene, CDR1 is SNHLY and CDR2 is FYNNEI. Trimming removed 0 bases from V and 1 base from J, with 9 bases in between. Using reference TRBV2 and TRBJ1-1 for the parts outside the CDR3, the full variable domain is EPEVTQTPSHQVTQMGQEVILRCVPISNHLYFYWYRQILGQKVEFLVSFYNNEISEKSEIFDDQFSVERPDGSNFTLKIRSTKLEDSAMYFCASSEALVGNTEAFFGQGTRLTVV.

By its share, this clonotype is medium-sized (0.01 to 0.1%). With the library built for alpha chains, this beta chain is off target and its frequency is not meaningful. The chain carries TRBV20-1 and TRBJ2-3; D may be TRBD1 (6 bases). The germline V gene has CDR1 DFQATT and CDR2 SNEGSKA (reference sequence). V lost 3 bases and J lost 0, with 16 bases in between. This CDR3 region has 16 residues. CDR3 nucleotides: TGCAGTGCTAGCCGCCCTGGGGGCGGCAGCACAGATACGCAGTATTTT. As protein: CSASRPGGGSTDTQYF.

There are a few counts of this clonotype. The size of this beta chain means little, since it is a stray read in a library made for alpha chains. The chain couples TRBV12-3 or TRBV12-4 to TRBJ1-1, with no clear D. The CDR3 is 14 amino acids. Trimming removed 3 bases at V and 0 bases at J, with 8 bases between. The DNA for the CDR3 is TGTGCCAGCAGTTTGGCCGTACTGAACACTGAAGCTTTCTTT. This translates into CASSLAVLNTEAFF.

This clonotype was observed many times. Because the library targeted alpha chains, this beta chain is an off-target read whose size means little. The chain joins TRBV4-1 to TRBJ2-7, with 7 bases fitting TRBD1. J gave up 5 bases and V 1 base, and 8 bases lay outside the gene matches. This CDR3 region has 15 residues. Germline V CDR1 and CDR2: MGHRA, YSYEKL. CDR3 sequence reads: CASSQVRAGGNEQYF. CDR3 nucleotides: TGCGCCAGCAGCCAAGTTAGGGCAGGGGGAAACGAGCAGTACTTC.

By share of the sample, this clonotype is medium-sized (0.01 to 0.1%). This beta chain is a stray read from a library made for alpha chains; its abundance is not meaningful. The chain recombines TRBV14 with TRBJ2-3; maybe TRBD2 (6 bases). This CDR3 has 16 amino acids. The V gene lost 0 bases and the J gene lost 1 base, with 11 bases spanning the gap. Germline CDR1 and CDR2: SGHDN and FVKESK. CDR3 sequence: CASSQDAGLRTDTQYF. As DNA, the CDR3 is TGTGCCAGCAGCCAAGATGCGGGGCTCCGCACAGATACGCAGTATTTT.

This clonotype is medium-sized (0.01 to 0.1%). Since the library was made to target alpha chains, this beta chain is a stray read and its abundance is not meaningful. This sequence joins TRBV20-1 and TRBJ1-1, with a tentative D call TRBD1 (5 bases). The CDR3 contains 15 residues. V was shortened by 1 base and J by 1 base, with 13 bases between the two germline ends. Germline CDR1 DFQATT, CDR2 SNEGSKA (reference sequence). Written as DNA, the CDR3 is TGCAGTGCTAGAGGGGCGGGACGGGGGAACACTGAAGCTTTCTTT. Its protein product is CSARGAGRGNTEAFF.

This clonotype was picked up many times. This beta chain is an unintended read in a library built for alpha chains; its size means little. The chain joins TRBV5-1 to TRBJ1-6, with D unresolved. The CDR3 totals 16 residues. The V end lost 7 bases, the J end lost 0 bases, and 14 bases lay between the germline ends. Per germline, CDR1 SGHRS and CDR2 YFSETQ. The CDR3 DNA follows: TGCGCCAGCCGAGACGGCCCTAGCTCCTATAATTCACCCCTCCACTTT. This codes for CASRDGPSSYNSPLHF. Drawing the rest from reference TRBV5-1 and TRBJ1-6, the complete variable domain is KAGVTQTPRYLIKTRGQQVTLSCSPISGHRSVSWYQQTPGQGLQFLFEYFSETQRNKGNFPGRFSGRQFSNSRSEMNVSTLELGDSALYLCASRDGPSSYNSPLHFGNGTRLTVT.

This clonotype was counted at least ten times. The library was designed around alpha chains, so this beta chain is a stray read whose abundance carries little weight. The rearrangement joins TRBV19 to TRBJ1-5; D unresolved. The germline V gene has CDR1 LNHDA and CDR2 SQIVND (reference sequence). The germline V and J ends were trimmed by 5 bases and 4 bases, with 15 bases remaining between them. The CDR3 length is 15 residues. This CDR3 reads CASSPGQPGNQPQHF. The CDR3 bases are TGTGCCAGTAGTCCCGGGCAGCCTGGAAATCAGCCCCAGCATTTT.

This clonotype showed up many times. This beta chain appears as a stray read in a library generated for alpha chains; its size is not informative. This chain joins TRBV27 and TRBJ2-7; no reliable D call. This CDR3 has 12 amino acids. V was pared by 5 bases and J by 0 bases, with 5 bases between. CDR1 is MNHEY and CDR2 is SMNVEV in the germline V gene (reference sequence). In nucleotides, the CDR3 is TGTGCCAGCAGTAGTAGCTCCTACGAGCAGTACTTC. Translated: CASSSSSYEQYF.

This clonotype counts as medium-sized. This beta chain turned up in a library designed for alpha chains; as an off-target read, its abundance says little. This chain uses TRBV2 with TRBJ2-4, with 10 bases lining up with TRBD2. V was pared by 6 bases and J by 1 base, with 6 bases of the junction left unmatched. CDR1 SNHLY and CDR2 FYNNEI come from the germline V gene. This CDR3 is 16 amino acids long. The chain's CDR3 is CASRRAGGLAKNIQYF. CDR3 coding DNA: TGTGCCAGCAGGAGAGCGGGAGGGCTGGCCAAAAACATTCAGTACTTC.

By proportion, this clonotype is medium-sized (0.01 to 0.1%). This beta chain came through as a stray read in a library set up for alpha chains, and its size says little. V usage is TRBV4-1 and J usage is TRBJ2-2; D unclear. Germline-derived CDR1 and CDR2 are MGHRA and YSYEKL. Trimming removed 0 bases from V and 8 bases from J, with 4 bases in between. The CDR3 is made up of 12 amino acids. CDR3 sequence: CASSQERGELFF. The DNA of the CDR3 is TGCGCCAGCAGCCAAGAACGGGGGGAGCTGTTTTTT.

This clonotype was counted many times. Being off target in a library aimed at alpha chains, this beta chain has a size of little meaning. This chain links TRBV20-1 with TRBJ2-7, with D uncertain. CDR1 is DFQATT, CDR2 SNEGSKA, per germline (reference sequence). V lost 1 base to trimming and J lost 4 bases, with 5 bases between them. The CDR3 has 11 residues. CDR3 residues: CSARVRYEQYF. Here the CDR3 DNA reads TGCAGTGCTAGAGTCAGGTACGAGCAGTACTTC.

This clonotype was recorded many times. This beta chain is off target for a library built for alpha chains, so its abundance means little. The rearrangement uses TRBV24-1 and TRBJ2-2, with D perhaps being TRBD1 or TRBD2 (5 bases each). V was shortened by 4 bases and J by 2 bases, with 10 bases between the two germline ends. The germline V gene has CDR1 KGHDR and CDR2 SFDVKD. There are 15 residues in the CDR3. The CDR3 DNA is TGTGCCACCAGTGAGCCCGGGACCAACACCGGGGAGCTGTTTTTT. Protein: CATSEPGTNTGELFF.

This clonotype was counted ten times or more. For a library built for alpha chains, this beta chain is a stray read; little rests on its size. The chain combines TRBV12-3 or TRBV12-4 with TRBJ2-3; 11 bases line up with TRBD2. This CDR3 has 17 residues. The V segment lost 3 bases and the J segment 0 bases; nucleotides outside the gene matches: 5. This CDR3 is CASSFPTSGESTDTQYF. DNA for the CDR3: TGTGCCAGCAGTTTTCCGACTAGCGGGGAGAGCACAGATACGCAGTATTTT.

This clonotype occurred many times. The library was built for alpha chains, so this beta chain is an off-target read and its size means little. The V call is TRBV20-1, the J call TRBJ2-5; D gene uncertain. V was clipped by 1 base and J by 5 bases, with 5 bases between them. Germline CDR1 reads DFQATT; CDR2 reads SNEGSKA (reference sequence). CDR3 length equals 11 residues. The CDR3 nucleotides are TGCAGTGCTAGAGTCGGCGAGACCCAGTACTTC. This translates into CSARVGETQYF.

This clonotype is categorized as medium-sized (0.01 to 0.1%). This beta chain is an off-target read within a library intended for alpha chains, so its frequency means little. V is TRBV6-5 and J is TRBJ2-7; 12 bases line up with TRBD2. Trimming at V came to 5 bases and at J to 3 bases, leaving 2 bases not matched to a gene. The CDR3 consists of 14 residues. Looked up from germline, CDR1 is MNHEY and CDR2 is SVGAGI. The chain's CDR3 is CASSTTSGSYEQYF. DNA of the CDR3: TGTGCCAGCAGTACGACTAGCGGGAGCTACGAGCAGTACTTC.